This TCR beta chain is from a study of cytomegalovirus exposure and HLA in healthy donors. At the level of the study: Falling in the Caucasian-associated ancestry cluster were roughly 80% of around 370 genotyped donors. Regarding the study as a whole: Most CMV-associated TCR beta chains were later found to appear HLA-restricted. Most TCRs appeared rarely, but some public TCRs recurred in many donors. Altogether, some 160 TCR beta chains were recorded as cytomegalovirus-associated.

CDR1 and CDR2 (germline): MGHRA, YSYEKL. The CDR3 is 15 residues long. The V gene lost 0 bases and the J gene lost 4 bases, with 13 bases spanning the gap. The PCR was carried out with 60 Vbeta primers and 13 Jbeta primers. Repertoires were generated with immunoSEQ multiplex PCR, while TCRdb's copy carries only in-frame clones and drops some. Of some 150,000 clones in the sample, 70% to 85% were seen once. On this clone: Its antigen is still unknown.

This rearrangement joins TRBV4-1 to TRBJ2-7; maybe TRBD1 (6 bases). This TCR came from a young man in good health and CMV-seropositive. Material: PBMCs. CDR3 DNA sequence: TGCGCCAGCAGCCAAGAGGTACAGGGTACTTACGAGCAGTACTTC. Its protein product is CASSQEVQGTYEQYF.